The present T cell receptor beta chain was sequenced within a study of T cells after posttransplantation cyclophosphamide. Germline V gene sequence: CDR1 LNHNV, CDR2 YYDKDF (reference sequence). Trimming removed 2 bases from V and 0 bases from J; junction bases left unmatched: 1. The CDR3 has 14 residues. General observations from the study: Blood and skin or GI T cell repertoires showed limited TRB overlap.

There are many counts of this clone. Its antigen is undetermined. This table comes from immunoSEQ multiplex PCR, and its TCRdb copy is limited to in-frame clones, with some not included. The data show some 40,000 clones, none appearing only once, with over 5.5% held by the ten largest. The TCR was taken from a man aged 30 to 39 in good health and a related stem cell transplant donor. The genes are TRBV15 and TRBJ2-7; 7 bases line up with TRBD1. The source material was PBMCs. The CDR3 region is CATSRNRGSYEQYF. CDR3 coding DNA: TGTGCCACCAGCAGAAACAGGGGCTCCTACGAGCAGTACTTC.